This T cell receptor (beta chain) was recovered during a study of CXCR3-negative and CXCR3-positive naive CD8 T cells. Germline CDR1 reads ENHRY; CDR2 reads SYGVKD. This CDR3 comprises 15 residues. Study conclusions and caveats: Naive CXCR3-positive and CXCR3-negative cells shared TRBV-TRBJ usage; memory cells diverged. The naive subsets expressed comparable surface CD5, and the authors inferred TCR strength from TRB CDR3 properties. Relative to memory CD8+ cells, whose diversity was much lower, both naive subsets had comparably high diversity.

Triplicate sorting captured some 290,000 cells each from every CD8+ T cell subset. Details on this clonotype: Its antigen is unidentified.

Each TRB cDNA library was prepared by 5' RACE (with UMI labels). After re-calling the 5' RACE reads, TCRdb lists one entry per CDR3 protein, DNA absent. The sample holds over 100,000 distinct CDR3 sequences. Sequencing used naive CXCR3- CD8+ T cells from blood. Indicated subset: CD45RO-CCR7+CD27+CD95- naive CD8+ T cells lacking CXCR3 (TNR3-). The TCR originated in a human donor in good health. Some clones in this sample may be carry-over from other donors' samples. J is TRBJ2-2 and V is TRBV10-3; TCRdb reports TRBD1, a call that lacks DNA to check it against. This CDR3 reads CAISDPGTRPGELFF.